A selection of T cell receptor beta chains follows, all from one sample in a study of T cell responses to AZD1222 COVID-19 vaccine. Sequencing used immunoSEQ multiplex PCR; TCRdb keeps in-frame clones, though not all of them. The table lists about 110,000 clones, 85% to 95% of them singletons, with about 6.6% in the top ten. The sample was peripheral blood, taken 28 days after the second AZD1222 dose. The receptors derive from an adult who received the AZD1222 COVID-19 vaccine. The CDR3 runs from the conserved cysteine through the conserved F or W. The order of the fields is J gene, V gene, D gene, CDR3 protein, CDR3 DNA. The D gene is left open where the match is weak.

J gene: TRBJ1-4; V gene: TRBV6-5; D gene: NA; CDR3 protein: CATTLDGNEKLFF; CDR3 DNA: TGTGCCACCACCCTGGACGGTAATGAAAAACTGTTTTTT
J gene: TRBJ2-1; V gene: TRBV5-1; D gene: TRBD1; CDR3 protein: CASSPRDREFGEQFF; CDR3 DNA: TGCGCCAGCAGCCCTCGGGACAGGGAATTCGGTGAGCAGTTCTTC
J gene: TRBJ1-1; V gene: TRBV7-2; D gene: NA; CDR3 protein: CASSFGRWAEAFF; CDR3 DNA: TGTGCCAGCAGCTTCGGCAGGTGGGCTGAAGCTTTCTTT
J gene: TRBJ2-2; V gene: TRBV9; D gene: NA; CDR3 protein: CASSAILGGELFF; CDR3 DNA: TGTGCCAGCAGCGCCATCCTGGGCGGGGAGCTGTTTTTT
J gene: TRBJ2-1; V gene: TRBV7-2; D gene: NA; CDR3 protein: CASSLAAAGPRNEQFF; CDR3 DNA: TGTGCCAGCAGCTTAGCGGCGGCGGGTCCCAGGAATGAGCAGTTCTTC
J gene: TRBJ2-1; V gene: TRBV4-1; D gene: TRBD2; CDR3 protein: CASSQGPGLAAYNEQFF; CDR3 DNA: TGCGCCAGCAGCCAAGGTCCCGGACTAGCGGCTTACAATGAGCAGTTCTTC
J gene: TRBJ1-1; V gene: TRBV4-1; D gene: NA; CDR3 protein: CASSYSGTRSEAFF; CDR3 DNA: TGCGCCAGCAGCTATTCGGGGACGAGGTCTGAAGCTTTCTTT
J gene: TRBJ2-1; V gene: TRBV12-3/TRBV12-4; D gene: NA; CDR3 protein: CASSLQGGEQFF; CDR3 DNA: TGTGCCAGCAGTTTACAGGGAGGCGAGCAGTTCTTC
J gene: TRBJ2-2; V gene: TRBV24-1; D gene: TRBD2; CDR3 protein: CATSGGSGRAETGELFF; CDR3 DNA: TGTGCCACCAGTGGAGGGAGCGGGAGGGCCGAAACCGGGGAGCTGTTTTTT
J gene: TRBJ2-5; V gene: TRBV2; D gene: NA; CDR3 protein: CASSVKAGQETQYF; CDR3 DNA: TGTGCCAGCAGCGTGAAAGCGGGCCAAGAGACCCAGTACTTC
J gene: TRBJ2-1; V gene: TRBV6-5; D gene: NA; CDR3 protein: CASSTRRDSPHFF; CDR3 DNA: TGTGCCAGCAGTACACGCCGGGACTCCCCTCATTTCTTC